The 27 T cell receptor beta chains below all came from one sample that was sequenced in a study of beta chain features in type 1 diabetes (dated by TCRdb to 2017 to 2018). Receptor libraries were prepared by the immunoSEQ multiplex PCR assay. All of the isolated RNA was reverse transcribed with the High Capacity cDNA Reverse Transcription Kit, so expressed TCRB transcripts were sequenced. In TCRdb, the immuneACCESS table is reduced to in-frame sequences with V and J assigned. These tables do not hold every clone; where another copy was compared, an unresolved V gene accounts for under half, and the others remain unexplained. Within this sample are around 500,000 clones, with around 30% of them counted one time only. The ten biggest clones cover about 0.06% of the sample. Sample: naive CD4+ T cells from blood. Sample cell subset or site, as interpreted from the label and publication: true naive CD4+ T cells. The receptors come from a man aged 18 to 30 in good health.

The V and J genes are TRBV9 and TRBJ2-5, with 9 nucleotides matching TRBD2. The CDR3 consists of 19 residues. Per the germline V gene, CDR1 is SGDLS and CDR2 is YYNGEE. V gave up 0 bases and J gave up 0 bases; unmatched junction bases: 12. CDR3 region: CASSVGVAGAHWYQETQYF. Written as DNA, the CDR3 is TGTGCCAGCAGCGTAGGAGTAGCGGGAGCGCATTGGTACCAAGAGACCCAGTACTTC.

V is TRBV12-5 and J is TRBJ2-3; no reliable D call. Deletions cut 5 bases from V and 2 bases from J, with 8 bases between. Germline CDR1 LGHNT, CDR2 FRNRAP. The CDR3 covers 13 residues. The CDR3 loop is CASGPSYTDTQYF. The CDR3 nucleotides read TGTGCTAGTGGTCCAAGCTACACAGATACGCAGTATTTT.

This clone was picked up a small number of times. The CDR3 DNA sequence: TGTGCCATCAGCGTCCCAACGGGACTACACAATGAGCAGTTCTTC. Translated, it gives CAISVPTGLHNEQFF. The chain combines TRBV10-3 with TRBJ2-1; 7 bases align to TRBD2. Unmatched junction bases numbered 10, after V lost 6 bases and J lost 5 bases. The CDR3 covers 15 residues. Germline V gives CDR1 ENHRY, CDR2 SYGVKD.

V is TRBV4-1 and J is TRBJ1-2; D gene uncertain. The germline V gene encodes CDR1 MGHRA and CDR2 YSYEKL. There are 14 residues in the CDR3. The V end lost 1 base, the J end lost 8 bases, and 14 bases lay between the germline ends. In DNA, the CDR3 is TGCGCCAGCAGCCAAGTAGTGGCCGTGGAAGGCTACACCTTC. The encoded protein is CASSQVVAVEGYTF.

In this sample, this clone turned up a few times. The rearrangement uses TRBV20-1 and TRBJ2-3; 10 bases are a match to TRBD2. With 2 bases clipped from V and 14 bases from J, the junction kept 4 bases outside the gene matches. This CDR3 has 11 amino acids. Germline values: CDR1 DFQATT, CDR2 SNEGSKA (reference sequence). In DNA form, the CDR3 reads TGCAGTGCTAGACTAGCGGGAGTGATGTATTTT. Encoded protein: CSARLAGVMYF.

The rearrangement joins TRBV7-9 to TRBJ2-3; TRBD2 matches at 14 bases. This CDR3 region has 17 residues. From germline, CDR1 is SEHNR and CDR2 FQNEAQ (reference sequence). V lost 3 bases, J lost 5 bases, and 7 bases stayed unmatched. The CDR3, as DNA: TGTGCCAGCAGCTTCTTGGGACTAGCGGGAGTGGGAGATACGCAGTATTTT. Translating it yields CASSFLGLAGVGDTQYF.

This clone was found a few times. V gene TRBV9 combines with J gene TRBJ2-6; D possibly corresponds to TRBD2 (5 bases). CDR3 length equals 14 residues. The V and J ends lost 0 bases and 5 bases respectively, with 6 bases between them. Per germline, CDR1 SGDLS and CDR2 YYNGEE. The CDR3 sequence: CASSVGGRANVLTF. The CDR3 nucleotides read TGTGCCAGCAGCGTAGGAGGGAGGGCCAACGTCCTGACTTTC. Full variable domain (remainder filled in from reference TRBV9 and TRBJ2-6): DSGVTQTPKHLITATGQRVTLRCSPRSGDLSVYWYQQSLDQGLQFLIQYYNGEERAKGNILERFSAQQFPDLHSELNLSSLELGDSALYFCASSVGGRANVLTFGAGSRLTVL.

This clone showed up just a few times. The V and J genes are TRBV14 and TRBJ2-7; 7 bases are a match to TRBD1. CDR1 and CDR2 from the germline V gene are SGHDN and FVKESK. The CDR3 runs to 14 residues. Trimming took 5 bases from V and 2 from J; bases not matched to a gene: 6. For the CDR3, the DNA is TGTGCCAGCAGCACACAGGGGCGGGCCTACGAGCAGTACTTC. Its translation: CASSTQGRAYEQYF.

The chain has TRBV27 and TRBJ2-3; TRBD2 matches 7 bases. Trimming took 5 bases from V and 1 from J; bases not matched to a gene: 6. This CDR3 spans 15 amino acids. Germline assignment: CDR1 MNHEY and CDR2 SMNVEV (reference sequence). The DNA of the CDR3 is TGTGCCAGCAGTACTATGCTAGCGGGCACAGATACGCAGTATTTT. Protein product: CASSTMLAGTDTQYF.

This clone came up a few times. V usage is TRBV25-1 and J usage is TRBJ2-2, with 7 bases fitting TRBD1. Trimming removed 4 bases from V and 1 base from J; junction bases left unmatched: 6. CDR1 is MGHDK and CDR2 is SYGVNS in the germline V gene. The CDR3 spans 16 residues. CDR3 in amino acids: CASSVERTGNTGELFF. The CDR3 DNA follows: TGTGCCAGCAGTGTAGAGAGGACAGGGAACACCGGGGAGCTGTTTTTT.

This chain links TRBV25-1 with TRBJ2-7, with TRBD2 matching 12 bases. V lost 3 bases to trimming and J lost 0 bases; unmatched junction nucleotides: 6. CDR1 and CDR2 from the germline V gene are MGHDK and SYGVNS. CDR3 length equals 17 residues. CDR3 loop: CASSESSGRASSYEQYF. CDR3 in DNA: TGTGCCAGCAGTGAGTCTAGCGGGAGGGCGAGCTCCTACGAGCAGTACTTC.

This clone was counted only a few times. This chain connects TRBV29-1 to TRBJ1-1, with no clear D. CDR1 is SQVTM and CDR2 is ANQGSEA in the germline V gene. CDR3 size: 14 residues. Trimming took off 1 base at V and 1 base at J, with 10 bases between the two ends. CDR3 coding DNA: TGCAGCGTTGAAGCGCAGAAGAAGAACACTGAAGCTTTCTTT. Amino acids: CSVEAQKKNTEAFF.

This clone was picked up a small number of times. The V gene is TRBV29-1, the J gene TRBJ1-2; 7 nucleotides agree with TRBD1. CDR1 SQVTM and CDR2 ANQGSEA come from the germline V gene. The V gene end was trimmed by 3 bases and the J gene end by 4 bases; junction bases not matched to a gene: 5. The CDR3 sequence is 13 residues long. This CDR3 is CSVETGMGYGYTF. Written as DNA, the CDR3 is TGCAGCGTTGAGACAGGGATGGGCTATGGCTACACCTTC.

The chain couples TRBV13 to TRBJ2-2, with TRBD2 matching over 10 bases. J lost 5 bases, V lost 2 bases, and 2 bases had no gene match. The germline gives CDR1 PRHDT, CDR2 FYEKMQ (reference sequence). The length of the CDR3 is 15 residues. CDR3 residues: CASSLSSGRTGELFF. CDR3 coding DNA: TGTGCCAGCAGCTTATCTAGCGGGAGAACCGGGGAGCTGTTTTTT.

This chain joins TRBV7-9 and TRBJ2-3; 12 positions agree with TRBD2. J was trimmed by 4 bases and V by 4 bases; bases with no gene match: 6. Looked up from germline, CDR1 is SEHNR and CDR2 is FQNEAQ (reference sequence). CDR3 length equals 16 residues. As DNA, the CDR3 is TGTGCCAGCAGCTCCCTAGCGGGAGGGCCCGCAGATACGCAGTATTTT. It translates to CASSSLAGGPADTQYF.

As concerns this clone: One end of the junction fails to match germline, which may point to a read error. This CDR3 is CATSTYPRGDQPQHF. The CDR3 region has the DNA TGTGCCACTAGTACCTACCCCAGGGGTGATCAGCCCCAGCATTTT. The V call is TRBV19, the J call TRBJ1-5; D is perhaps TRBD1 (6 bases). This CDR3 contains 15 residues. Germline-derived CDR1 and CDR2 are LNHDA and SQIVND (reference sequence).

A few counts support this clone. The V gene is TRBV15, the J gene TRBJ1-2, with unresolved D. This CDR3 spans 14 amino acids. CDR1 LNHNV and CDR2 YYDKDF come from the germline V gene (reference sequence). Between the trimmed V and J ends, which lost 0 bases and 1 base, there was a span of 6 bases. CDR3 loop: CATSRDGLNYGYTF. CDR3 in DNA: TGTGCCACCAGCAGAGACGGACTTAACTATGGCTACACCTTC.

The table lists this clone with a few counts. This chain uses TRBV30 with TRBJ2-7; D not certain. The CDR3 has 11 amino acids. CDR1 is GTSNPN and CDR2 is SVGIG in the germline V gene (reference sequence). Trimming took off 1 base at V and 5 bases at J, with 6 bases between the two ends. The CDR3 loop is CAWSAIDEQYF. DNA of the CDR3: TGTGCCTGGAGTGCGATAGACGAGCAGTACTTC.

The V and J genes are TRBV4-3 and TRBJ2-7; weak D call: TRBD2 (5 bases). Trimming pared 0 bases from V and 1 base from J, leaving 13 bases between. Per germline, CDR1 LGHNA and CDR2 YSLEER. CDR3 size: 16 residues. CDR3 coding DNA: TGCGCCAGCAGCCAAGATGCGGGCTCTCGTTCCTACGAGCAGTACTTC. Translated: CASSQDAGSRSYEQYF.

V is TRBV25-1 and J is TRBJ2-2; D not certain. The CDR3 has 17 amino acids. Germline assignment: CDR1 MGHDK and CDR2 SYGVNS. V lost 2 bases to trimming and J lost 3 bases, with 16 bases between them. CDR3: CASSELSIPRDTGELFF. In DNA form, the CDR3 reads TGTGCCAGCAGTGAACTTAGTATACCCCGGGACACCGGGGAGCTGTTTTTT. Full variable domain (remainder filled in from reference TRBV25-1 and TRBJ2-2): EADIYQTPRYLVIGTGKKITLECSQTMGHDKMYWYQQDPGMELHLIHYSYGVNSTEKGDLSSESTVSRIRTEHFPLTLESARPSHTSQYLCASSELSIPRDTGELFFGEGSRLTVL.

The V and J genes are TRBV28 and TRBJ2-4, with TRBD1 as a possible D gene (7 bases). The CDR3 covers 13 residues. The germline V gene has CDR1 MDHEN and CDR2 SYDVKM. V shed 3 bases and J shed 9 bases, with 12 bases lying between them. The CDR3 sequence: CASSFQGGAIQYF. CDR3 bases: TGTGCCAGCAGTTTCCAGGGGGGAGCCATTCAGTACTTC.

This clone was seen more than once but under ten times. V is TRBV30 and J is TRBJ1-2; TRBD1 matches 10 bases. The CDR3 is made up of 14 amino acids. The V gene end was trimmed by 1 base and the J gene end by 7 bases; junction bases not matched to a gene: 6. Germline CDR1 is GTSNPN and CDR2 is SVGIG (reference sequence). The CDR3 reads CAWSAGTGEGGYTF. The DNA of the CDR3 is TGTGCCTGGAGTGCCGGGACAGGGGAAGGTGGCTACACCTTC.

In DNA, the CDR3 is TGCAGCGTGAGGACAGATACAACTAATGAAAAACTGTTTTTT. Translated: CSVRTDTTNEKLFF. This chain uses TRBV29-1 with TRBJ1-4; D may be TRBD1 (6 bases). The CDR3 spans 14 residues. The germline V gene has CDR1 SQVTM and CDR2 ANQGSEA. Trimming stripped 6 bases from V and 0 bases from J, with 11 bases between.

The table lists this clone with a few counts. The rearrangement joins TRBV30 to TRBJ2-6, with D perhaps matching TRBD1 (5 bases). This CDR3 has 14 residues. Per germline, CDR1 GTSNPN and CDR2 SVGIG (reference sequence). The germline V and J ends were trimmed by 1 base and 1 base, with 5 bases remaining between them. The CDR3 bases are TGTGCCTGGAGTGCAGGGTCTGGGGCCAACGTCCTGACTTTC. This codes for CAWSAGSGANVLTF.

Only a few counts were recorded for this clone. J is TRBJ2-3 and V is TRBV28, with D unclear. V was cut by 8 bases and J by 1 base, with 19 bases left in between. The CDR3 loop spans 16 amino acids. Germline values: CDR1 MDHEN, CDR2 SYDVKM. The CDR3 DNA reads TGTGCCAGCTTAGCTTCTTCCGAGTCGGGCACAGATACGCAGTATTTT. Its protein product is CASLASSESGTDTQYF.

There are a few counts of this clone. The chain links TRBV11-2 to TRBJ1-3; D gene ambiguous. From germline, CDR1 is SGHAT and CDR2 FQNNGV. Trimming left V 3 bases short and J 4 bases short, with 10 bases between. The CDR3 covers 14 residues. In nucleotides, the CDR3 is TGTGCCAGCAGCTTTGGCCTGAGCGGAAACACCATATATTTT. Residues: CASSFGLSGNTIYF.

This clone appeared a few times. V usage is TRBV29-1 and J usage is TRBJ1-2; unclear D gene. The CDR3 runs to 12 residues. Germline CDR1 SQVTM, CDR2 ANQGSEA. The V and J ends lost 4 bases and 8 bases respectively, with 14 bases between them. In DNA form, the CDR3 reads TGCAGCGTTGGTGGCAGCCTCCGGGGCTACACCTTC. As protein: CSVGGSLRGYTF.